This T cell receptor (beta chain) was sequenced in a study of T cells in Graves' hyperthyroidism and ophthalmopathy. Many counts were recorded for this clonotype. The CDR3 is 12 residues long. Germline CDR1 and CDR2: SQVTM and ANQGSEA. Trimming took off 7 bases at V and 4 bases at J, with 11 bases between the two ends. RNA transcripts served as the template for amplifying TCR beta CDR3 regions. Primed by the HTBI set, a first-round RT-PCR was run on the TCR CDR3. Via MiXCR, TCRdb re-called the multiplex PCR reads, giving one row per CDR3 protein. The sample holds roughly 240,000 distinct CDR3 sequences, about 17% seen once.

The rearrangement uses TRBV29-1 and TRBJ2-1, with D unresolved. The specimen was blood. The TCR was taken from a woman under 30 with Graves' ophthalmopathy. The CDR3 region is CSAERAYNEQFF. The DNA of the CDR3 is TGCAGCGCCGAACGCGCGTACAATGAGCAGTTCTTC.